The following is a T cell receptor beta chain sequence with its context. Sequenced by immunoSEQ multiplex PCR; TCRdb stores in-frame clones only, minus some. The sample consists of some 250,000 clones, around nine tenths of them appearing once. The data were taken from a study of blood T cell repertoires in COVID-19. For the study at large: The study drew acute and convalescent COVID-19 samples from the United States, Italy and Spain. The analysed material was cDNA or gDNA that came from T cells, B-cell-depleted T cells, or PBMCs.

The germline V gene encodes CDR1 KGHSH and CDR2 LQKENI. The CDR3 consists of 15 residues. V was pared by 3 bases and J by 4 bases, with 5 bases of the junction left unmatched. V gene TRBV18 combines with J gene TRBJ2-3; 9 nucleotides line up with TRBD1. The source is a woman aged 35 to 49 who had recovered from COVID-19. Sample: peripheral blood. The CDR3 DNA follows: TGTGCCAGCTCACCCGGGACAGGGTGGGCAGATACGCAGTATTTT. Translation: CASSPGTGWADTQYF.